Below are 10 T cell receptor beta chains sequenced from a single sample in a study of graft-versus-host responses after intestinal transplantation. The antigens for these receptors are not known. Only in-frame clones appear in the TCRdb table, and some are missing; sequencing was by immunoSEQ multiplex PCR. This sample carries 120,000 or so clones, 80% to 95% of them seen once, and the ten largest clones take 0.45% to 0.65%. The starting material was unstimulated CD8+ T cells sorted from spleen or lymph node cells, obtained before intestinal transplant. These TCRs come from a human donor who received an intestinal transplant.

V usage is TRBV7-9 and J usage is TRBJ2-7; 7 bases map to TRBD1. This CDR3 is built from 13 residues. V was clipped by 5 bases and J by 5 bases; unmatched bases: 6. The germline gives CDR1 SEHNR, CDR2 FQNEAQ (reference sequence). CDR3 in DNA: TGTGCCAGCAGCCCGACAGGGATCCACGAGCAGTACTTC. Protein: CASSPTGIHEQYF. Using reference TRBV7-9 and TRBJ2-7 for the parts outside the CDR3, the full variable domain is DTGVSQNPRHKITKRGQNVTFRCDPISEHNRLYWYRQTLGQGPEFLTYFQNEAQLEKSRLLSDRFSAERPKGSFSTLEIQRTEQGDSAMYLCASSPTGIHEQYFGPGTRLTVT.

The genes are TRBV11-2 and TRBJ2-5, with 10 bases matching TRBD1. This CDR3 has 16 residues. V gave up 1 base and J gave up 5 bases; unmatched junction bases: 7. The germline V gene encodes CDR1 SGHAT and CDR2 FQNNGV. CDR3 protein: CASSLAGQGPRETQYF. Here the CDR3 DNA reads TGTGCCAGCAGCTTAGCGGGACAGGGGCCCAGGGAGACCCAGTACTTC.

CDR3 DNA sequence: TGTGCCAGCAGTTCGAATTCCGTAAATCAGCCCCAGCATTTT. Translated: CASSSNSVNQPQHF. The chain is built from TRBV6-5 and TRBJ1-5; D ambiguous. The CDR3 runs 14 residues. V lost 4 bases, J lost 4 bases, and 11 bases lay in between. In germline, CDR1 is MNHEY, CDR2 SVGAGI.

V is TRBV11-2 and J is TRBJ2-1; D remains unclear. The germline V gene encodes CDR1 SGHAT and CDR2 FQNNGV. V was trimmed by 9 bases and J by 8 bases, leaving 23 bases between them. The length of the CDR3 is 15 residues. CDR3 residues: CASLASGPTTDEQFF. CDR3 nucleotide sequence: TGTGCCAGTCTGGCCTCAGGACCCACTACTGATGAGCAGTTCTTC. Combining the CDR3 with reference TRBV11-2 and TRBJ2-1 gives the whole variable domain EAGVAQSPRYKIIEKRQSVAFWCNPISGHATLYWYQQILGQGPKLLIQFQNNGVVDDSQLPKDRFSAERLKGVDSTLKIQPAKLEDSAVYLCASLASGPTTDEQFFGPGTRLTVL.

The genes are TRBV9 and TRBJ2-3; 8 positions agree with TRBD2. V shed 0 bases, J shed 11 bases, and the junction held 8 bases outside the gene matches. The CDR3 runs to 14 residues. CDR1 is SGDLS and CDR2 is YYNGEE in the germline V gene. The chain's CDR3 is CASSVASGSERQYF. The CDR3, as DNA: TGTGCCAGCAGCGTAGCAAGCGGGAGTGAAAGGCAGTATTTT. The variable domain in full, with the rest retrieved from reference TRBV9 and TRBJ2-3, is DSGVTQTPKHLITATGQRVTLRCSPRSGDLSVYWYQQSLDQGLQFLIQYYNGEERAKGNILERFSAQQFPDLHSELNLSSLELGDSALYFCASSVASGSERQYFGPGTRLTVL.

The chain joins TRBV2 to TRBJ1-5, with unresolved D. The CDR3 is made up of 13 amino acids. V lost 5 bases and J lost 7, with 12 bases in between. CDR1 is SNHLY, CDR2 FYNNEI, per germline. The CDR3 DNA reads as TGTGCCAGCAGTCCAGGCCTCGGGCAGCCCCAGCATTTT. Residues: CASSPGLGQPQHF.

This chain joins TRBV7-3 and TRBJ1-1; TRBD1 aligns across 12 bases. Germline-derived CDR1 and CDR2 are SGHTA and FQGTGA. CDR3 length: 16 residues. V gave up 5 bases and J gave up 0 bases; unmatched junction bases: 4. CDR3 nucleotides: TGTGCCAGCAGCCCCGGGACAGGGGGCGTGAACACTGAAGCTTTCTTT. Translated: CASSPGTGGVNTEAFF.

The chain combines TRBV2 with TRBJ2-7; the match to TRBD1 covers 9 bases. CDR3 length equals 12 residues. CDR1 and CDR2 from the germline V gene are SNHLY and FYNNEI. With V trimmed by 6 bases and J by 6 bases, 3 bases remained unmatched. CDR3 bases: TGTGCCAGCAGGACAGGGGGAGGCGAGCAGTACTTC. It yields the protein CASRTGGGEQYF.

The chain uses TRBV2 and TRBJ1-2; D not certain. The ends were cut back, 5 bases at V and 8 bases at J, with 18 bases in the middle. Germline V lookup: CDR1 SNHLY, CDR2 FYNNEI. This CDR3 comprises 14 residues. The CDR3 reads CASSSASELYGYTF. CDR3 DNA sequence: TGTGCCAGCAGTTCCGCGAGCGAACTCTACGGCTACACCTTC.

The CDR3 spells CASSDTSVGSYEQYF. The DNA for the CDR3 is TGTGCCAGCAGCGATACTAGCGTGGGATCCTACGAGCAGTACTTC. The rearrangement joins TRBV27 to TRBJ2-7, with TRBD2 matching over 7 bases. The germline CDR1 and CDR2 sequences are MNHEY and SMNVEV (reference sequence). V shed 6 bases and J 1 base; nucleotides not matched to a gene: 9. The CDR3 has 15 amino acids.